The text below deals with one TCR beta chain. This CDR3 comprises 15 residues. Germline V gives CDR1 KGHDR, CDR2 SFDVKD. This sample was taken from a study of monozygotic twins with inflammatory bowel disease. Two nested PCRs, run for approximately 17 and 9 cycles, were applied to TCRalpha and TCRbeta cDNA. TCRdb re-called the 5' RACE reads and gives one entry per CDR3 protein, without DNA. The sample has about 300,000 distinct CDR3 sequences; the top ten hold over 5.5%. The chain uses TRBV24-1 and TRBJ2-2; TCRdb designates TRBD1, a call that cannot be tested without DNA. The specimen was blood. This TCR came from a human donor with ulcerative colitis or Crohn's disease, or a healthy co-twin of an affected twin (not recorded which). CDR3: CATSDAGRKSRELFF.